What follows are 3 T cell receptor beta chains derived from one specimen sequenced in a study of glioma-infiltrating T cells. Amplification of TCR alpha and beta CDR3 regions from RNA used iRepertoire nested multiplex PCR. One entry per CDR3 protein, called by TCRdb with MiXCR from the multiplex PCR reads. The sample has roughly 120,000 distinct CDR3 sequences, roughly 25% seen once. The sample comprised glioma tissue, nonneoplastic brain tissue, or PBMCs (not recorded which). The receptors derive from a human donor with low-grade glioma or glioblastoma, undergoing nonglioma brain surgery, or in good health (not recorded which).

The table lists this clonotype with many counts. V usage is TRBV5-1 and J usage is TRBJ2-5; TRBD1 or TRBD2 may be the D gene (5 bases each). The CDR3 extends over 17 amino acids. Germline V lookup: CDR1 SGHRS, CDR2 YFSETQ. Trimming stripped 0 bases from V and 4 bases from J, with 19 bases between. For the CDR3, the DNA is TGCGCCAGCAGCTTGGCCGAGCGGCAGGGCCTAGGAGAGACCCAGTACTTC. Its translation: CASSLAERQGLGETQYF.

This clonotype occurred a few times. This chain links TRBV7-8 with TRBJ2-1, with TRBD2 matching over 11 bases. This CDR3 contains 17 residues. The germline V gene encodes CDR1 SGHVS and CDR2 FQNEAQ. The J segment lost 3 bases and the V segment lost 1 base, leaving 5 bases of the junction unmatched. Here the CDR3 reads CASSLDPGTSGYNEQFF. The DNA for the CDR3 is TGTGCCAGCAGCTTAGACCCCGGGACTAGCGGCTACAATGAGCAGTTCTTC.

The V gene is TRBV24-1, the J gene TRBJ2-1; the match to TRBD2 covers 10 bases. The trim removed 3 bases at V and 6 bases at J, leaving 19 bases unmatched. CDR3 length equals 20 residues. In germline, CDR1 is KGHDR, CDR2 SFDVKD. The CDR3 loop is CATSDTTFTSSGRRGNEQFF. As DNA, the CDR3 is TGTGCCACCAGTGATACCACCTTCACCTCTAGCGGGAGAAGGGGCAATGAGCAGTTCTTC.